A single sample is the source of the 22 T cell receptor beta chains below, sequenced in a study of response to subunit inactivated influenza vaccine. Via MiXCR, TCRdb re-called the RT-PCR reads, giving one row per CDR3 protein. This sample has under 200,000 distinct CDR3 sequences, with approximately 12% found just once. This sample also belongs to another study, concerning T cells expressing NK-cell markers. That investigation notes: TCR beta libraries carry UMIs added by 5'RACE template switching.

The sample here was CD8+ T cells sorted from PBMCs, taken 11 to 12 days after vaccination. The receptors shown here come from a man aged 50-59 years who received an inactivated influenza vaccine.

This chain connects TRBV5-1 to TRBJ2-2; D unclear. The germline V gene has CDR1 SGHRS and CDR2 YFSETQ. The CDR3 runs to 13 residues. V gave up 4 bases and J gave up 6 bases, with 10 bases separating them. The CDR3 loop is CASSPRLSGELFF. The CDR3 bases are TGCGCCAGCAGCCCCCGTCTGTCCGGGGAGCTGTTTTTT.

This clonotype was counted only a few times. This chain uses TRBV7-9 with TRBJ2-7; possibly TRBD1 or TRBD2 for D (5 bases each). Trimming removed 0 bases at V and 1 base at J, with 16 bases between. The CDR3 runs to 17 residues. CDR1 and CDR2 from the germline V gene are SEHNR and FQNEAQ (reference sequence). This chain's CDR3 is CASSLATVRDGSYEQYF. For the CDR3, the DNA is TGTGCCAGCAGCTTAGCGACCGTAAGGGACGGATCCTACGAGCAGTACTTC.

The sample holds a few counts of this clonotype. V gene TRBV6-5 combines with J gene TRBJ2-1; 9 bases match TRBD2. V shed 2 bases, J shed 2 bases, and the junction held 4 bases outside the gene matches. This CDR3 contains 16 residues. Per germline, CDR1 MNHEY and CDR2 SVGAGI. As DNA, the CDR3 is TGTGCCAGCAGTTACAGGGGCGGGGGGGCCTACAATGAGCAGTTCTTC. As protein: CASSYRGGGAYNEQFF.

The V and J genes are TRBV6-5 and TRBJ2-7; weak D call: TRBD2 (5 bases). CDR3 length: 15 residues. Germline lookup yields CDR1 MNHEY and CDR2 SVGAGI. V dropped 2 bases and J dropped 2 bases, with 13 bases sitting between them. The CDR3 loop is CASSYLARVPYEQYF. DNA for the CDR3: TGTGCCAGCAGTTACCTAGCACGGGTTCCCTACGAGCAGTACTTC.

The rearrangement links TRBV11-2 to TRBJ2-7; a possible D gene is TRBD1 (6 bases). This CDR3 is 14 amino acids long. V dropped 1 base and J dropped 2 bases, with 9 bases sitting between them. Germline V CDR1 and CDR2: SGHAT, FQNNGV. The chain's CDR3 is CASSLATGTYEQYF. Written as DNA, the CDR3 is TGTGCCAGCAGCTTAGCGACAGGAACCTACGAGCAGTACTTC.

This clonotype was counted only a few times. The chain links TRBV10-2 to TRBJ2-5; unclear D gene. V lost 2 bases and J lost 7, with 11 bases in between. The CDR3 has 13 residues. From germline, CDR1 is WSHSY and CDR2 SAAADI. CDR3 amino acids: CASSEAGQPTQYF. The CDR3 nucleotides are TGCGCCAGCAGTGAGGCAGGTCAACCGACCCAGTACTTC.

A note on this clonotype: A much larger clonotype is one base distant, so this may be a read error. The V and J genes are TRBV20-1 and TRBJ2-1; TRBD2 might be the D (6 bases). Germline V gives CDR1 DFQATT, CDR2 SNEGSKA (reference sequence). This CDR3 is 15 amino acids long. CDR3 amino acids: CCARDSLARYNEQFF. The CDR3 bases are TGCTGTGCTAGAGATTCGCTAGCGAGATACAATGAGCAGTTCTTC.

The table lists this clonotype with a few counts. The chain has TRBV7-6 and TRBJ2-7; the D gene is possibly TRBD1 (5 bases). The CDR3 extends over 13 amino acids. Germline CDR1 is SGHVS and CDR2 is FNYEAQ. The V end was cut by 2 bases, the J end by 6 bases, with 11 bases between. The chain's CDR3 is CASSLQQGSEQYF. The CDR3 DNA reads TGTGCCAGCAGCTTACAGCAGGGCAGCGAGCAGTACTTC.

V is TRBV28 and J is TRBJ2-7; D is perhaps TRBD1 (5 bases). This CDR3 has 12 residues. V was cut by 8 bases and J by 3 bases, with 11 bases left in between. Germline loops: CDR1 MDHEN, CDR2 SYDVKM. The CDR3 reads CASQGSGYEQYF. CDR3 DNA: TGTGCCAGCCAGGGTTCGGGCTACGAGCAGTACTTC.

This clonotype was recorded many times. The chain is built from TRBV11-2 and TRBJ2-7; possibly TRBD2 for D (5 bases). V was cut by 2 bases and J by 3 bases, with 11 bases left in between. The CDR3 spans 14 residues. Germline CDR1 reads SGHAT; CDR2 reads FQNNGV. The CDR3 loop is CASSLWSGVYEQYF. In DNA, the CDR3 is TGTGCCAGCAGCTTATGGTCCGGGGTCTACGAGCAGTACTTC.

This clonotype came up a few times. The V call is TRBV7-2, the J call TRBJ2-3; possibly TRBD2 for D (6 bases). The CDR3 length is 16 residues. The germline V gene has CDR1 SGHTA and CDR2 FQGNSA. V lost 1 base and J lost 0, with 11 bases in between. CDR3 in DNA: TGTGCCAGCAGCTTAGATTCTGGGACTAGCACAGATACGCAGTATTTT. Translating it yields CASSLDSGTSTDTQYF.

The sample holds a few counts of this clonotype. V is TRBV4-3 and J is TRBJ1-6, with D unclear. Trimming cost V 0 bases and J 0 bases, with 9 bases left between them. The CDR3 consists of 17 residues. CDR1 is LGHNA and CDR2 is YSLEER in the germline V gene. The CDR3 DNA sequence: TGCGCCAGCAGCCAAGATGCCGGGAACTCCTATAATTCACCCCTCCACTTT. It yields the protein CASSQDAGNSYNSPLHF.

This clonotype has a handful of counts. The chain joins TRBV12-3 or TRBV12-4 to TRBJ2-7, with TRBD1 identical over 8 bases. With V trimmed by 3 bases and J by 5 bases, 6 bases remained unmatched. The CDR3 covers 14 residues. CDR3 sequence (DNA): TGTGCCAGCAGTTTCCCAGGGGGCCACCACGAGCAGTACTTC. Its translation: CASSFPGGHHEQYF.

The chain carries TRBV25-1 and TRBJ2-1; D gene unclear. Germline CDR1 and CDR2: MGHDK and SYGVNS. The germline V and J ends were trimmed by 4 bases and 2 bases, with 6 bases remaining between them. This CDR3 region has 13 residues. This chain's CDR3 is CASSVTPYNEQFF. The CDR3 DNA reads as TGTGCCAGCAGTGTAACTCCCTACAATGAGCAGTTCTTC.

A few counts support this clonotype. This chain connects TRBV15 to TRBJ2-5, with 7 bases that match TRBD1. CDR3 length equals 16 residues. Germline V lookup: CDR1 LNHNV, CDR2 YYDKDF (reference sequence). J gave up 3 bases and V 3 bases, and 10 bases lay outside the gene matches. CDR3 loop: CATSSLSGTAEETQYF. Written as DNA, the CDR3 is TGTGCCACCAGCAGCCTTTCTGGGACAGCCGAAGAGACCCAGTACTTC.

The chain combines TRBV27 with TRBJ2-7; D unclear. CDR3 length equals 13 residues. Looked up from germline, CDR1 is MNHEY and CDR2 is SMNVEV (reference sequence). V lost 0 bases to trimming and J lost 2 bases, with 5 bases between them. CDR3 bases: TGTGCCAGCAGTTTATCGGTAGCCTACGAGCAGTACTTC. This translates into CASSLSVAYEQYF.

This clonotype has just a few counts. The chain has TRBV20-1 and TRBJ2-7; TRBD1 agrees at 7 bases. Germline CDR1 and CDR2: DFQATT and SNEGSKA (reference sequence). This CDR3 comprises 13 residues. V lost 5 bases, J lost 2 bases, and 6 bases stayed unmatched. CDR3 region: CSAPRDRPYEQYF. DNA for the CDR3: TGCAGTGCTCCCCGGGACAGACCCTACGAGCAGTACTTC.

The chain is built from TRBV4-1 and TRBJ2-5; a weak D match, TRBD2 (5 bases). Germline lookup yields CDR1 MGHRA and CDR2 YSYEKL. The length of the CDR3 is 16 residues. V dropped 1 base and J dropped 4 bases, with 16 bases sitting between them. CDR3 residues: CASSQVASLVGETQYF. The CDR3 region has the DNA TGCGCCAGCAGCCAAGTAGCGTCTCTGGTAGGAGAGACCCAGTACTTC.

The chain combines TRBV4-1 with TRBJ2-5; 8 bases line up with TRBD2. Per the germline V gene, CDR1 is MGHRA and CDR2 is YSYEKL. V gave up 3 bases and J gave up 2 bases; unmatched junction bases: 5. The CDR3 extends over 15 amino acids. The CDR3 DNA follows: TGCGCCAGCAGCCATCGACTAGCGCCTCAAGAGACCCAGTACTTC. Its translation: CASSHRLAPQETQYF.

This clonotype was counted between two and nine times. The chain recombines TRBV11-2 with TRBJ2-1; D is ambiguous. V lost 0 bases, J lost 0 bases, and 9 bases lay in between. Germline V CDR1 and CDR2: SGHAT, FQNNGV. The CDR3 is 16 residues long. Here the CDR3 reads CASSLDYGSSYNEQFF. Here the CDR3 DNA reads TGTGCCAGCAGCTTAGATTACGGTAGCTCCTACAATGAGCAGTTCTTC.

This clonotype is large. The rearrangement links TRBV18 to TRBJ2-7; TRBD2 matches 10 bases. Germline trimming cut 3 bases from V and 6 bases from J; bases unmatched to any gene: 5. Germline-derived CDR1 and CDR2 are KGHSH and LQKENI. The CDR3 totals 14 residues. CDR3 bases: TGTGCCAGCTCACCTATAGCGGGGGGCGGCGAGCAGTACTTC. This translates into CASSPIAGGGEQYF.

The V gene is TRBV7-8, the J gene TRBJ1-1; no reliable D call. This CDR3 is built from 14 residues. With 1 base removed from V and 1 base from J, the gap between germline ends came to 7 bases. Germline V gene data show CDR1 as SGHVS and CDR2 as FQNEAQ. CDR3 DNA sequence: TGTGCCAGCAGCTTAGTTAGCCCGAACACTGAAGCTTTCTTT. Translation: CASSLVSPNTEAFF. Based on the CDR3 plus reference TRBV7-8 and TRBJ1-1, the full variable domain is GAGVSQSPRYKVAKRGQDVALRCDPISGHVSLFWYQQALGQGPEFLTYFQNEAQLDKSGLPSDRFFAERPEGSVSTLKIQRTQQEDSAVYLCASSLVSPNTEAFFGQGTRLTVV.